These T cell receptor beta chains were read from a single sample in a study of T cell repertoires in ileal Crohn's disease. This table comes from immunoSEQ multiplex PCR, and its TCRdb copy is limited to in-frame clones, with some not included. Of 15,000 or so clones in the sample, about 92% were seen once. The specimen was ileal tissue. The receptor source for this set is an adult with Crohn's disease. Both conserved end residues are trimmed from each CDR3. The D gene is left open where the match is weak.

v_call: TRBV5-1; d_call: .; cdr3_aa: ASSPRTPTSHEQY
v_call: TRBV18; d_call: .; cdr3_aa: ASSPSPVPSYEQY
v_call: TRBV4-1; d_call: TRBD1; cdr3_aa: ASSQLEGQGIRKLF
v_call: TRBV12-5; d_call: TRBD1; cdr3_aa: ASATGGPTISGNTIY
v_call: TRBV11-1; d_call: TRBD1; cdr3_aa: ASSSGTEYGYT
v_call: TRBV18; d_call: TRBD1; cdr3_aa: ASSLSPGQQETQY
v_call: TRBV19; d_call: .; cdr3_aa: ASNRRGTGGYT
v_call: TRBV28; d_call: TRBD1; cdr3_aa: ASRMDREPRKLF
v_call: TRBV2; d_call: TRBD2; cdr3_aa: ASGTSGGSNEQF
v_call: TRBV7-2; d_call: TRBD1; cdr3_aa: ASNPGTEYNEQF
v_call: TRBV4-2; d_call: TRBD1; cdr3_aa: ASSRDSNQETQY
v_call: TRBV15; d_call: TRBD2; cdr3_aa: ATRAGGPMNEQF
v_call: TRBV10-1; d_call: .; cdr3_aa: ASSTGTPSSPQY
v_call: TRBV5-1; d_call: TRBD2; cdr3_aa: ASSLGTSGGMVNTQY
v_call: TRBV7-6; d_call: TRBD2; cdr3_aa: ASSPQAGAEQF
v_call: TRBV18; d_call: TRBD1; cdr3_aa: ASSPDGTVGNYGYT
v_call: TRBV9; d_call: TRBD2; cdr3_aa: ASSVGLAGFEETQY
v_call: TRBV30; d_call: TRBD1; cdr3_aa: AWNRGRRTEAF
v_call: TRBV6-1; d_call: .; cdr3_aa: ASREEGEAF
v_call: TRBV19; d_call: .; cdr3_aa: ASRGGNTEAF
v_call: TRBV7-8; d_call: TRBD2; cdr3_aa: ASSLDSAGGSYEQY
v_call: TRBV19; d_call: .; cdr3_aa: ASSITGTHGYT
v_call: TRBV19; d_call: TRBD1; cdr3_aa: ASSLLTGGKMWSTEAF
v_call: TRBV11-3; d_call: TRBD1; cdr3_aa: ASSTYGQGPDTQY
v_call: TRBV7-9; d_call: .; cdr3_aa: ASSPIGATGDTQY
v_call: TRBV7-2; d_call: TRBD1; cdr3_aa: ASSYLTGGTYNEQF
v_call: TRBV5-6; d_call: .; cdr3_aa: ASSYRFEQY
v_call: TRBV5-1; d_call: .; cdr3_aa: ASSAPGSNEQF
v_call: TRBV11-2; d_call: .; cdr3_aa: ASSLGSGSSYEQY
v_call: TRBV2; d_call: TRBD1; cdr3_aa: ASSEEGQTRTEAF
v_call: TRBV30; d_call: TRBD1; cdr3_aa: AWSVWDRGVHEQY
v_call: TRBV6-1; d_call: .; cdr3_aa: ASSERQALNQPQH
v_call: TRBV27; d_call: TRBD2; cdr3_aa: ASSASTSGGQETQY
v_call: TRBV4-2; d_call: .; cdr3_aa: ASSQQEDSARPYEQY
v_call: TRBV7-9; d_call: .; cdr3_aa: ASSLGSLQGKSPLH
v_call: TRBV7-9; d_call: .; cdr3_aa: ASSLGGGYGGYT
v_call: TRBV6-1; d_call: .; cdr3_aa: ASSEIQETQY
v_call: TRBV7-3; d_call: TRBD2; cdr3_aa: ASSPREAGSTDTQY
v_call: TRBV6-5; d_call: .; cdr3_aa: ASGDSIRRAF
v_call: TRBV19; d_call: TRBD1; cdr3_aa: ASSRQGSSGANVLT
v_call: TRBV5-6; d_call: .; cdr3_aa: ASSRGRDEQF
v_call: TRBV7-2; d_call: .; cdr3_aa: ASSLAIGVNTEAF
v_call: TRBV27; d_call: .; cdr3_aa: ASSFHSYEQY
v_call: TRBV6-5; d_call: .; cdr3_aa: ASSYSLDSSYEQY
v_call: TRBV5-1; d_call: TRBD1; cdr3_aa: ASSGTDLSSGANVLT
v_call: TRBV7-9; d_call: .; cdr3_aa: ASSLAQAGSEAF
v_call: TRBV29-1; d_call: .; cdr3_aa: SVEGQGGTEAF
v_call: TRBV7-9; d_call: .; cdr3_aa: ASSDTGTQPGELF
v_call: TRBV7-8; d_call: .; cdr3_aa: ASCRTANTEAF
v_call: TRBV19; d_call: TRBD1; cdr3_aa: ASSGQGGREAF
v_call: TRBV4-1; d_call: TRBD1; cdr3_aa: ASSSWGQGVYGYT
v_call: TRBV6-6; d_call: .; cdr3_aa: ASSYRAGTNTGELF
v_call: TRBV30; d_call: .; cdr3_aa: AGGGTEAF
v_call: TRBV5-1; d_call: .; cdr3_aa: ASSLHGDYGYT
v_call: TRBV27; d_call: TRBD2; cdr3_aa: ASRAGTSGAPQETQY
v_call: TRBV11-2; d_call: .; cdr3_aa: ASSLSTGEWEQY
v_call: TRBV7-3; d_call: TRBD1; cdr3_aa: ASSQTGGQGDTQY
v_call: TRBV19; d_call: .; cdr3_aa: ASSIRGGESYEQY
v_call: TRBV6-5; d_call: .; cdr3_aa: ASGLDYGYT
v_call: TRBV6-5; d_call: .; cdr3_aa: ASSPYGGVGGYT